The 3 T cell receptor beta chains below all came from one sample that was sequenced in a study of blood T cell repertoires in COVID-19. Clones were sequenced by immunoSEQ multiplex PCR, and TCRdb holds only the in-frame ones, with some missing. The repertoire has tens of thousands of clones, over 75% of them found once; the top ten carry approximately 5.1%. Sample: peripheral blood. The source is a man older than 75 in a cohort sampled during active COVID-19.

The sample holds a few counts of this clone. V and J are TRBV9 and TRBJ1-5; tentatively, D is TRBD1 (6 bases). The CDR3 totals 17 residues. Trimming cost V 4 bases and J 0 bases, with 17 bases left between them. CDR1 and CDR2 (germline): SGDLS, YYNGEE. The CDR3 DNA is TGTGCCAGCAGCCAAGGGCAGGGGAGGGGTAGCAATCAGCCCCAGCATTTT. Translating it yields CASSQGQGRGSNQPQHF.

The chain carries TRBV3-1 (or the pseudogene TRBV3-2) and TRBJ1-5; D is uncertain. This CDR3 comprises 14 residues. Trimming removed 0 bases at V and 7 bases at J, with 10 bases between. Germline CDR1 and CDR2: LGHDT and YNNKEL (reference sequence). The CDR3 DNA reads TGTGCCAGCAGCCAAGATATCGCGGTACAGCCCCAGCATTTT. Its translation is CASSQDIAVQPQHF.

This clone was seen only once. The CDR3 nucleotides read TGTGCCAGCAGTGACGATGGACAGGGGGCGTATGAAAAACTGTTTTTT. It codes for CASSDDGQGAYEKLFF. This chain joins TRBV6-4 and TRBJ1-4; 11 nucleotides line up with TRBD1. This CDR3 region has 16 residues. V was clipped by 2 bases and J by 6 bases; unmatched bases: 5. Germline V gene data show CDR1 as MRHNA and CDR2 as SNTAGT.